This T cell receptor (beta chain) was identified in a study of vaccination effects on CD4 cells after COVID-19. CDR1 and CDR2 (germline): LNHDA, SQIVND (reference sequence). The CDR3 has 16 residues. V lost 5 bases to trimming and J lost 5 bases; unmatched junction nucleotides: 9. Assay: immunoSEQ multiplex PCR; the TCRdb copy retains only in-frame clones and omits some. The repertoire has 35,000 to 55,000 clones, approximately 70% of them found once; the top ten carry roughly 30%. Before sequencing, viral peptide pools were used by the ViraFEST assay to expand antigen-specific CD4+ T cells. Following a 10-day culture, CD4+ T cells were purified. This person caught SARS-CoV-2 sometime from March to December 2020, and PCR testing confirmed the infection. Wells of two million PBMC each were grown with 8.5 to 10 IU/ml IL-2 and roughly 9.2 ug/ml peptides. As to this clone: Its antigen is unidentified.

This clonotype was obtained from a human donor who had a prior SARS-CoV-2 infection. V usage is TRBV19 and J usage is TRBJ2-1; TRBD2 matches at 10 bases. Sequenced material: CD4+ T cells from PBMCs cultured with a peptide pool, taken before COVID-19 vaccination. The CDR3 loop is CASSWRTSGINNEQFF. CDR3 in DNA: TGTGCCAGTAGTTGGAGGACTAGCGGAATCAACAATGAGCAGTTCTTC.